The 27 T cell receptor beta chains in this list originate from one sample, sequenced in a study of blood T cell repertoires in COVID-19. Profiling relied on immunoSEQ multiplex PCR, and the TCRdb table lists in-frame clones only, not all of them. The sample holds about 160,000 clones, approximately 80% seen once. Sequencing was performed on PBMCs or T cells enriched from blood (not recorded which). The receptors were gathered from a woman in her forties or fifties who had recovered from COVID-19.

This clone was seen only a few times. The chain combines TRBV19 with TRBJ2-5; 9 nucleotides match TRBD2. The germline V gene has CDR1 LNHDA and CDR2 SQIVND (reference sequence). The J segment lost 3 bases and the V segment lost 6 bases, leaving 8 bases of the junction unmatched. This CDR3 spans 15 amino acids. CDR3 protein: CASSTGAGGKETQYF. In DNA, the CDR3 is TGTGCCAGTAGCACCGGAGCGGGGGGTAAAGAGACCCAGTACTTC. Drawing the rest from reference TRBV19 and TRBJ2-5, the complete variable domain is DGGITQSPKYLFRKEGQNVTLSCEQNLNHDAMYWYRQDPGQGLRLIYYSQIVNDFQKGDIAEGYSVSREKKESFPLTVTSAQKNPTAFYLCASSTGAGGKETQYFGPGTRLLVL.

This chain joins TRBV11-2 and TRBJ1-3; 9 positions agree with TRBD1. The germline CDR1 and CDR2 sequences are SGHAT and FQNNGV. This CDR3 contains 14 residues. V was clipped by 5 bases and J by 4 bases; unmatched bases: 3. The chain's CDR3 is CASSRDREGNTIYF. CDR3 DNA: TGTGCCAGCAGCCGGGACAGGGAAGGAAACACCATATATTTT.

This clone came up a few times. The V call is TRBV7-2, the J call TRBJ2-2, with a possible D match to TRBD2 (6 bases). V lost 4 bases to trimming and J lost 7 bases, with 22 bases between them. This CDR3 comprises 17 residues. CDR1 is SGHTA, CDR2 FQGNSA, per germline. CDR3 in DNA: TGTGCCAGCAGCTCACTCCAGGCACTAGCCGGAGTCGGGGAGCTGTTTTTT. Translation: CASSSLQALAGVGELFF.

The V gene is TRBV4-3, the J gene TRBJ1-2; no firm D call. V lost 2 bases and J lost 2, with 6 bases in between. The CDR3 spans 13 residues. Per germline, CDR1 LGHNA and CDR2 YSLEER. The CDR3 DNA reads TGCGCCAGCAGCCAACTCCCCAACTATGGCTACACCTTC. Amino acids: CASSQLPNYGYTF.

The rearrangement joins TRBV2 to TRBJ1-4, with D possibly TRBD1 on 6 matching bases. The CDR3 is made up of 16 amino acids. Germline CDR1 is SNHLY and CDR2 is FYNNEI. The V end lost 0 bases, the J end lost 8 bases, and 16 bases lay between the germline ends. The CDR3 DNA sequence: TGTGCCAGCAGTGAAGCGTCACGGGGGGCGGCGGAAAAACTGTTTTTT. The encoded protein is CASSEASRGAAEKLFF.

This rearrangement joins TRBV7-9 to TRBJ2-1, with D uncertain. Germline CDR1 is SEHNR and CDR2 is FQNEAQ (reference sequence). V was clipped by 3 bases and J by 6 bases, with 9 bases between them. This CDR3 spans 13 amino acids. CDR3 bases: TGTGCCAGCAGCTTTTTTTATCCCAATGAGCAGTTCTTC. It codes for CASSFFYPNEQFF.

The chain combines TRBV7-9 with TRBJ2-3; D gene unclear. There are 14 residues in the CDR3. Trimming removed 0 bases at V and 0 bases at J, with 4 bases between. Germline lookup yields CDR1 SEHNR and CDR2 FQNEAQ (reference sequence). CDR3 DNA: TGTGCCAGCAGCTTAGCCCCTAGCACAGATACGCAGTATTTT. Protein sequence: CASSLAPSTDTQYF. The full variable domain, its missing parts supplied by reference TRBV7-9 and TRBJ2-3, is DTGVSQNPRHKITKRGQNVTFRCDPISEHNRLYWYRQTLGQGPEFLTYFQNEAQLEKSRLLSDRFSAERPKGSFSTLEIQRTEQGDSAMYLCASSLAPSTDTQYFGPGTRLTVL.

The genes are TRBV7-2 and TRBJ2-5; D gene unclear. Germline V CDR1 and CDR2: SGHTA, FQGNSA. The CDR3 covers 16 residues. Trimming removed 5 bases from V and 5 bases from J, with 21 bases in between. CDR3 coding DNA: TGTGCCAGCAGCCTCCAAGTAATTGAGACATCTGAGACCCAGTACTTC. Protein sequence: CASSLQVIETSETQYF.

The chain employs TRBV7-2 and TRBJ2-2; a possible D gene is TRBD1 (5 bases). Looked up from germline, CDR1 is SGHTA and CDR2 is FQGNSA. This CDR3 comprises 15 residues. The V end lost 1 base, the J end lost 5 bases, and 11 bases lay between the germline ends. The CDR3 region is CASSLEIGATGELFF. The CDR3 DNA follows: TGTGCCAGCAGCTTAGAGATAGGGGCAACCGGGGAGCTGTTTTTT.

This clone was seen a single time. The chain couples TRBV9 to TRBJ1-3; unclear D gene. The V end was cut by 0 bases, the J end by 9 bases, with 7 bases between. The CDR3 runs to 12 residues. Germline CDR1 is SGDLS and CDR2 is YYNGEE. The CDR3 protein is CASSVVGGTIYF. CDR3 DNA sequence: TGTGCCAGCAGCGTAGTAGGCGGCACCATATATTTT.

This chain joins TRBV7-8 and TRBJ2-7; TRBD2 matches at 8 bases. The V segment lost 5 bases and the J segment 2 bases; nucleotides outside the gene matches: 11. From germline, CDR1 is SGHVS and CDR2 FQNEAQ. The CDR3 totals 16 residues. The DNA for the CDR3 is TGTGCCAGCAGCAATGCTCCAGGACTAGCCACCTACGAGCAGTACTTC. It encodes CASSNAPGLATYEQYF.

The chain recombines TRBV6-5 with TRBJ1-2; D might be TRBD1 (6 bases). V shed 6 bases and J shed 0 bases, with 14 bases lying between them. The CDR3 loop spans 15 amino acids. Germline CDR1 and CDR2: MNHEY and SVGAGI. The CDR3 DNA reads TGTGCCAGCAGCCCCCAGGGGCGGACTAACTATGGCTACACCTTC. Protein: CASSPQGRTNYGYTF.

The V gene is TRBV5-5, the J gene TRBJ2-1; 7 bases agree with TRBD1. Germline loops: CDR1 SGHKS, CDR2 YYEKEE (reference sequence). V lost 4 bases and J lost 0; bases outside the gene matches: 1. The CDR3 has 14 residues. The CDR3 DNA reads as TGTGCCAGCAGCCGGGACAGCTCCTACAATGAGCAGTTCTTC. It translates to CASSRDSSYNEQFF. Supplemented by reference TRBV5-5 and TRBJ2-1, the full variable domain reads DAGVTQSPTHLIKTRGQQVTLRCSPISGHKSVSWYQQVLGQGPQFIFQYYEKEERGRGNFPDRFSARQFPNYSSELNVNALLLGDSALYLCASSRDSSYNEQFFGPGTRLTVL.

This clone has just one count. The rearrangement uses TRBV28 and TRBJ2-3, with D possibly TRBD2 on 6 matching bases. This CDR3 has 15 amino acids. CDR1 and CDR2 from the germline V gene are MDHEN and SYDVKM. V shed 10 bases and J shed 0 bases, with 17 bases lying between them. DNA of the CDR3: TGTGCCACCCTTTCAGGGACTTCTAGCACAGATACGCAGTATTTT. As protein: CATLSGTSSTDTQYF.

CDR3: CASSPFREWAQYF. DNA of the CDR3: TGTGCCAGCAGCCCGTTCAGGGAATGGGCGCAGTATTTT. The gene calls are TRBV7-3 and TRBJ2-3; D is perhaps TRBD1 (5 bases). The CDR3 covers 13 residues. V lost 5 bases and J lost 10, with 16 bases in between. Germline V lookup: CDR1 SGHTA, CDR2 FQGTGA.

The V call is TRBV28, the J call TRBJ2-7; D is unclear. Germline loops: CDR1 MDHEN, CDR2 SYDVKM. CDR3 size: 11 residues. V lost 6 bases and J 0 bases, leaving 3 bases between the germline ends. CDR3 loop: CASSSSYEQYF. Here the CDR3 DNA reads TGTGCCAGCAGCTCCTCCTACGAGCAGTACTTC. The full variable domain, in which reference TRBV28 and TRBJ2-7 provide the parts outside the CDR3, is DVKVTQSSRYLVKRTGEKVFLECVQDMDHENMFWYRQDPGLGLRLIYFSYDVKMKEKGDIPEGYSVSREKKERFSLILESASTNQTSMYLCASSSSYEQYFGPGTRLTVT.

V usage is TRBV6-5 and J usage is TRBJ2-1; 8 bases line up with TRBD2. The CDR3 totals 16 residues. The germline CDR1 and CDR2 sequences are MNHEY and SVGAGI. The V gene end was trimmed by 3 bases and the J gene end by 6 bases; junction bases not matched to a gene: 10. The CDR3: CASSYRGGPTGNEQFF. CDR3 sequence (DNA): TGTGCCAGCAGTTATCGGGGGGGCCCAACTGGCAATGAGCAGTTCTTC.

This clone has just one count. The chain couples TRBV27 to TRBJ1-2; TRBD1 agrees at 11 bases. The germline gives CDR1 MNHEY, CDR2 SMNVEV (reference sequence). There are 16 residues in the CDR3. V lost 5 bases, J lost 0 bases, and 5 bases stayed unmatched. The CDR3 reads CASSLGQGATNYGYTF. The CDR3 DNA reads TGTGCCAGCAGTCTCGGACAGGGGGCTACTAACTATGGCTACACCTTC.

The J gene is TRBJ1-6, the V gene TRBV18, with D unresolved. V gave up 3 bases and J gave up 7 bases, with 10 bases separating them. The CDR3 covers 14 residues. Germline V gene data show CDR1 as KGHSH and CDR2 as LQKENI. CDR3 DNA: TGTGCCAGCTCACCTATCACGGTAAATTCACCCCTCCACTTT. Translation: CASSPITVNSPLHF.

The CDR3 DNA is TGTGCCAGCAGCTTCTCACCAACGCGGGGGCTGGCCGGGGAGCTGTTTTTT. Its translation is CASSFSPTRGLAGELFF. The V gene is TRBV5-8, the J gene TRBJ2-2; D possibly corresponds to TRBD2 (7 bases). The V gene's germline CDR1 is SGHTS and CDR2 YDEGEE. Between the trimmed V and J ends, which lost 2 bases and 6 bases, there was a span of 20 bases. The CDR3 is made up of 17 amino acids.

Ten or more counts support this clone. The chain carries TRBV7-2 and TRBJ2-1; weak D call: TRBD1 (5 bases). Trimming left V 6 bases short and J 9 bases short, with 15 bases between. Germline loops: CDR1 SGHTA, CDR2 FQGNSA. The length of the CDR3 is 13 residues. CDR3 region: CASRGQPLGEQFF. CDR3 in DNA: TGTGCCAGCAGGGGGCAGCCGTTGGGTGAGCAGTTCTTC.

The rearrangement joins TRBV12-5 to TRBJ1-3, with TRBD1 as a possible D gene (6 bases). The V gene's germline CDR1 is LGHNT and CDR2 FRNRAP. Trimming stripped 4 bases from V and 12 bases from J, with 13 bases between. The CDR3 has 12 amino acids. CDR3 sequence: CASGSRTADIYF. CDR3 sequence (DNA): TGTGCTAGTGGTTCCCGGACAGCTGACATATATTTT. Filled out from reference TRBV12-5 and TRBJ1-3, the complete variable domain reads DARVTQTPRHKVTEMGQEVTMRCQPILGHNTVFWYRQTMMQGLELLAYFRNRAPLDDSGMPKDRFSAEMPDATLATLKIQPSEPRDSAVYFCASGSRTADIYFGEGSWLTVV.

J is TRBJ2-5 and V is TRBV11-2, with a possible D match to TRBD2 (5 bases). The V gene lost 1 base and the J gene lost 8 bases, with 14 bases spanning the gap. From germline, CDR1 is SGHAT and CDR2 FQNNGV. This CDR3 has 14 amino acids. CDR3 in amino acids: CASSLGAGIDTQYF. The CDR3 DNA is TGTGCCAGCAGCTTAGGTGCGGGCATCGACACCCAGTACTTC.

The chain uses TRBV10-3 and TRBJ1-1, with TRBD1 identical over 7 bases. V trimming: 3 bases; J trimming: 4 bases; junction bases outside the gene matches: 5. Germline lookup yields CDR1 ENHRY and CDR2 SYGVKD. The CDR3 has 14 amino acids. The CDR3 DNA reads TGTGCCATCAGTGAATTTTCAGGGGGCACTGAAGCTTTCTTT. Translating gives CAISEFSGGTEAFF.

This sequence joins TRBV7-9 and TRBJ2-2; 7 nucleotides line up with TRBD2. The V gene's germline CDR1 is SEHNR and CDR2 FQNEAQ (reference sequence). This CDR3 is 15 amino acids long. V lost 3 bases and J lost 7; bases outside the gene matches: 8. The CDR3 protein is CASSFVRAGHGELFF. In DNA, the CDR3 is TGTGCCAGCAGCTTCGTAAGAGCGGGGCACGGGGAGCTGTTTTTT. The full variable domain, completed using reference TRBV7-9 and TRBJ2-2, is DTGVSQNPRHKITKRGQNVTFRCDPISEHNRLYWYRQTLGQGPEFLTYFQNEAQLEKSRLLSDRFSAERPKGSFSTLEIQRTEQGDSAMYLCASSFVRAGHGELFFGEGSRLTVL.

The V gene is TRBV5-1, the J gene TRBJ1-4; D may be TRBD1 (6 bases). Germline V CDR1 and CDR2: SGHRS, YFSETQ. The CDR3 totals 15 residues. Between the trimmed V and J ends, which lost 2 bases and 3 bases, there was a span of 11 bases. CDR3: CASSLRGQPNEKLFF. The CDR3, as DNA: TGCGCCAGCAGCTTAAGAGGACAGCCTAATGAAAAACTGTTTTTT.

J is TRBJ2-1 and V is TRBV11-3; TRBD2 is a possible D gene (7 bases). Germline V gene lookup returns CDR1 SGHNT and CDR2 YENEEA. With 5 bases removed from V and 7 bases from J, the gap between germline ends came to 18 bases. CDR3 size: 15 residues. The CDR3 nucleotides are TGTGCCAGCAGCCCCGCTAGCGGAGGGGGAAATGAGCAGTTCTTC. Encoded protein: CASSPASGGGNEQFF.